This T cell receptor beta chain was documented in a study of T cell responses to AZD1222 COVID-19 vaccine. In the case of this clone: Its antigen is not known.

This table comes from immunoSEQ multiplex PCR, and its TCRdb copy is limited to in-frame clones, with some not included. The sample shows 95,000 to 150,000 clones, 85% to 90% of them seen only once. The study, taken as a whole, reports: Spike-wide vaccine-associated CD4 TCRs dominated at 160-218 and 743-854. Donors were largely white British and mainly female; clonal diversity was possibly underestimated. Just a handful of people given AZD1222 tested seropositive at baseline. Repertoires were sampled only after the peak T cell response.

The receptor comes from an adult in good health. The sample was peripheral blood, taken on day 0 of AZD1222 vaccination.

The CDR3 reads CASSDLAGGLNEQFF. DNA for the CDR3: TGTGCCAGCAGTGACTTAGCGGGGGGCCTGAATGAGCAGTTCTTC. The chain uses TRBV6-4 and TRBJ2-1; the match to TRBD2 covers 10 bases. The germline V gene encodes CDR1 MRHNA and CDR2 SNTAGT. This CDR3 contains 15 residues. After removal of 1 base from V and 7 bases from J, the junction contained 4 bases not matched to a gene.